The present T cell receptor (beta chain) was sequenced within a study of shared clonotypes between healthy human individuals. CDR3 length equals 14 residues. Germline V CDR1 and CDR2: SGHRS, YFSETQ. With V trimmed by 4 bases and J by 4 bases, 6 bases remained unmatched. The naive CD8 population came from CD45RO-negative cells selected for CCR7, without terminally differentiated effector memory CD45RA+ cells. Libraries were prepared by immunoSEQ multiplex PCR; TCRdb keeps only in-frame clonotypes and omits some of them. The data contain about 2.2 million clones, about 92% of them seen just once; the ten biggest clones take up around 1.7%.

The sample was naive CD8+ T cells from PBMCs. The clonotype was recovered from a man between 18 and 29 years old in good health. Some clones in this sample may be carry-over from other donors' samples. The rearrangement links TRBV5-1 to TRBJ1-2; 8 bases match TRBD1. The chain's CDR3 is CASSPRGQSYGYTF. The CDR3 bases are TGCGCCAGCAGCCCCAGGGGGCAGTCCTATGGCTACACCTTC.